Each of the 23 T cell receptor beta chains below was sequenced from the same sample in a study of cytomegalovirus exposure and HLA in healthy donors. 13 Jbeta primers and 60 Vbeta primers were used for the PCR. Using immunoSEQ multiplex PCR, the repertoire was profiled, and TCRdb retains in-frame clones only, with some absent. The sample carries approximately 180,000 clones, about 90% recorded once. Sequenced input: PBMCs. Source of these receptors: a girl less than two years old in good health and CMV-seronegative.

This clone was detected only once. This sequence joins TRBV27 and TRBJ2-7; 7 bases align to TRBD1. This CDR3 spans 17 amino acids. With V trimmed by 4 bases and J by 0 bases, 12 bases remained unmatched. Germline V lookup: CDR1 MNHEY, CDR2 SMNVEV (reference sequence). CDR3 nucleotides: TGTGCCAGCAGTTACTTGGGGACAGTACGGGGCTCCTACGAGCAGTACTTC. Protein sequence: CASSYLGTVRGSYEQYF.

This chain connects TRBV4-2 to TRBJ2-1; unclear D gene. This CDR3 has 18 amino acids. Germline CDR1 is LGHNA and CDR2 is YNFKEQ. Trimming took 1 base from V and 5 from J, leaving 21 bases between them. This CDR3 reads CASSQAGPDALIDNEQFF. CDR3 in DNA: TGTGCCAGCAGCCAAGCTGGGCCAGATGCGTTGATAGACAATGAGCAGTTCTTC.

The rearrangement joins TRBV6-6 to TRBJ2-1; D may be TRBD1 (6 bases). Per germline, CDR1 MNHNY and CDR2 SVGAGI (reference sequence). The ends were cut back, 6 bases at V and 5 bases at J, with 17 bases in the middle. This CDR3 has 15 amino acids. CDR3 sequence: CASSPTDRNNNEQFF. The CDR3 DNA sequence: TGTGCCAGCAGCCCAACCGACAGGAACAACAATGAGCAGTTCTTC.

The chain uses TRBV4-1 and TRBJ1-1; D gene ambiguous. Trimming stripped 4 bases from V and 1 base from J, with 10 bases between. CDR3 size: 14 residues. Germline V lookup: CDR1 MGHRA, CDR2 YSYEKL. As DNA, the CDR3 is TGCGCCAGCAGCCGTTACAACGAGAACACTGAAGCTTTCTTT. Translation: CASSRYNENTEAFF.

The chain links TRBV5-1 to TRBJ1-1; D remains ambiguous. From germline, CDR1 is SGHRS and CDR2 YFSETQ. The CDR3 extends over 14 amino acids. V lost 0 bases and J 1 base, leaving 7 bases between the germline ends. CDR3 loop: CASSLVSRNTEAFF. The CDR3 DNA follows: TGCGCCAGCAGCTTGGTCTCGCGGAACACTGAAGCTTTCTTT.

The chain uses TRBV10-2 and TRBJ2-7; 11 bases align to TRBD1. The CDR3 is made up of 14 amino acids. CDR1 is WSHSY and CDR2 is SAAADI in the germline V gene. Trimming removed 7 bases from V and 2 bases from J; junction bases left unmatched: 4. The CDR3 DNA reads TGCGCCAGCAAGGGGACAGGGGGGACCTACGAGCAGTACTTC. Translated, it gives CASKGTGGTYEQYF.

V is TRBV6-1 and J is TRBJ2-2, with 8 bases matching TRBD2. V shed 2 bases and J 1 base; nucleotides not matched to a gene: 3. The germline V gene encodes CDR1 MNHNS and CDR2 SASEGT. This CDR3 is 16 amino acids long. This chain's CDR3 is CASSELAGGNTGELFF. The CDR3 DNA sequence: TGTGCCAGCAGTGAACTGGCGGGGGGGAACACCGGGGAGCTGTTTTTT.

This clone was picked up a small number of times. This sequence joins TRBV19 and TRBJ1-5; 11 bases map to TRBD1. The CDR3 has 18 amino acids. J lost 2 bases, V lost 3 bases, and 9 bases had no gene match. Looked up from germline, CDR1 is LNHDA and CDR2 is SQIVND (reference sequence). DNA for the CDR3: TGTGCCAGTAGTATTGTGAGGACAGGGGGCTGGGGCAATCAGCCCCAGCATTTT. Translating gives CASSIVRTGGWGNQPQHF.

This clone was counted between two and nine times. The chain employs TRBV10-3 and TRBJ2-2; D may be TRBD2 (5 bases). V was pared by 0 bases and J by 1 base, with 9 bases between. The CDR3 extends over 16 amino acids. Per the germline V gene, CDR1 is ENHRY and CDR2 is SYGVKD. The CDR3 sequence is CAISESIAQNTGELFF. The DNA of the CDR3 is TGTGCCATCAGTGAGTCTATAGCGCAGAACACCGGGGAGCTGTTTTTT.

The CDR3 is CASSFFYRAPDTQYF. CDR3 DNA sequence: TGTGCCAGCAGCTTTTTCTACAGGGCACCAGATACGCAGTATTTT. V usage is TRBV5-4 and J usage is TRBJ2-3; TRBD1 might be the D (6 bases). This CDR3 is built from 15 residues. Germline CDR1 SGHNT, CDR2 YYREEE (reference sequence). V was cut by 2 bases and J by 4 bases, with 14 bases left in between.

The J gene is TRBJ2-3, the V gene TRBV2; a possible D gene is TRBD1 (5 bases). The length of the CDR3 is 13 residues. V was shortened by 6 bases and J by 4 bases, with 11 bases between the two germline ends. Germline V CDR1 and CDR2: SNHLY, FYNNEI. CDR3 residues: CASRVEGADTQYF. For the CDR3, the DNA is TGTGCCAGCAGAGTAGAAGGGGCAGATACGCAGTATTTT.

This clone came up once. The V and J genes are TRBV5-1 and TRBJ2-3; weak D call: TRBD2 (6 bases). From germline, CDR1 is SGHRS and CDR2 YFSETQ. Trimming stripped 4 bases from V and 4 bases from J, with 13 bases between. This CDR3 spans 14 amino acids. In DNA form, the CDR3 reads TGCGCCAGCAGCACGTACGGGGAGGCAGATACGCAGTATTTT. Protein: CASSTYGEADTQYF.

V is TRBV10-3 and J is TRBJ1-6; the D gene is possibly TRBD1 (5 bases). Germline V gene sequence: CDR1 ENHRY, CDR2 SYGVKD. The CDR3 contains 11 residues. Deletions cut 8 bases from V and 10 bases from J, with 9 bases between. CDR3 amino acids: CAIGAGSPLHF. The CDR3 DNA sequence: TGTGCCATCGGGGCGGGATCACCCCTCCACTTT.

This clone was detected a few times. This chain connects TRBV2 to TRBJ1-1, with TRBD1 matching over 7 bases. The germline CDR1 and CDR2 sequences are SNHLY and FYNNEI. The CDR3 consists of 16 residues. Germline trimming cut 6 bases from V and 1 base from J; bases unmatched to any gene: 11. CDR3 sequence reads: CASRKEGGAWNTEAFF. As DNA, the CDR3 is TGTGCCAGCAGAAAAGAAGGGGGCGCTTGGAACACTGAAGCTTTCTTT.

This clone was observed a few times. The chain has TRBV5-5 and TRBJ2-2; D might be TRBD2 (5 bases). The V end lost 1 base, the J end lost 6 bases, and 16 bases lay between the germline ends. The CDR3 covers 16 residues. Germline lookup yields CDR1 SGHKS and CDR2 YYEKEE (reference sequence). The CDR3 here is CASSLQASRASGELFF. The CDR3 DNA is TGTGCCAGCAGCTTGCAGGCTAGCCGAGCGTCCGGGGAGCTGTTTTTT.

A remark on this clone: The missing conserved phenylalanine or tryptophan at the end of this CDR3 makes a read error likely. This sequence joins TRBV6-5 and TRBJ1-2, with D unresolved. V lost 0 bases to trimming and J lost 1 base, with 12 bases between them. The length of the CDR3 is 16 residues. Germline CDR1 MNHEY, CDR2 SVGAGI. Written as DNA, the CDR3 is TGTGCCAGCAGTTACTCGAGGCTAATAATTAACTATGGCTACACCCTC. Amino acids: CASSYSRLIINYGYTL.

The chain recombines TRBV6-1 with TRBJ2-7, with D possibly TRBD1 on 6 matching bases. From germline, CDR1 is MNHNS and CDR2 SASEGT. This CDR3 has 16 amino acids. V lost 1 base to trimming and J lost 2 bases, with 15 bases between them. CDR3 nucleotides: TGTGCCAGCAGTGAAGTCCAGACAGGCCCTCCCTACGAGCAGTACTTC. The encoded protein is CASSEVQTGPPYEQYF.

CDR3 residues: CASSYVRGTTDTQYF. Here the CDR3 DNA reads TGTGCCAGCAGTTACGTGCGGGGGACCACAGATACGCAGTATTTT. The chain is built from TRBV6-5 and TRBJ2-3; 7 bases match TRBD2. The CDR3 has 15 residues. Trimming cost V 2 bases and J 2 bases; bases outside gene matches: 4. In germline, CDR1 is MNHEY, CDR2 SVGAGI.

The J gene is TRBJ1-2, the V gene TRBV7-9, with D hard to call. Germline V gene data show CDR1 as SEHNR and CDR2 as FQNEAQ (reference sequence). V was trimmed by 0 bases and J by 3 bases, leaving 5 bases between them. The CDR3 covers 13 residues. DNA of the CDR3: TGTGCCAGCAGCTTAGCGCGGCACTATGGCTACACCTTC. Protein: CASSLARHYGYTF.

The J gene is TRBJ2-7, the V gene TRBV6-1, with TRBD2 as a possible D gene (6 bases). This CDR3 is built from 16 residues. Germline assignment: CDR1 MNHNS and CDR2 SASEGT. Trimming pared 2 bases from V and 4 bases from J, leaving 18 bases between. The CDR3: CASSEYLEGWEYEQYF. The CDR3 region has the DNA TGTGCCAGCAGTGAATATTTGGAGGGGTGGGAGTACGAGCAGTACTTC.

Worth noting for this clone: One end of the junction fails to match germline, which may point to a read error. Other nucleotide sequences in the sample specify the same CDR3. The gene calls are TRBV7-2 and TRBJ1-4, with D unresolved. This CDR3 region has 14 residues. Germline lookup yields CDR1 SGHTA and CDR2 FQGNSA. The CDR3 here is CASSRLTFGEKLFF. CDR3 DNA sequence: TGCGCCAGCAGCCGACTAACCTTTGGTGAAAAACTGTTTTTT.

The genes are TRBV7-3 and TRBJ2-2; D ambiguous. There are 14 residues in the CDR3. Germline V gene sequence: CDR1 SGHTA, CDR2 FQGTGA. Trimming removed 3 bases from V and 1 base from J, with 6 bases in between. The CDR3 protein is CASSFRGNTGELFF. CDR3 sequence (DNA): TGTGCCAGCAGCTTCCGCGGGAACACCGGGGAGCTGTTTTTT.

The genes are TRBV29-1 and TRBJ1-5; 7 bases are a match to TRBD1. CDR1 is SQVTM and CDR2 is ANQGSEA in the germline V gene. With V trimmed by 6 bases and J by 5 bases, 10 bases remained unmatched. CDR3 length: 14 residues. Written as DNA, the CDR3 is TGCAGCGTATCGCAGGGGGGCGTCGATCAGCCCCAGCATTTT. Translation: CSVSQGGVDQPQHF. The full variable domain, with the rest looked up from reference TRBV29-1 and TRBJ1-5, is SAVISQKPSRDICQRGTSLTIQCQVDSQVTMMFWYRQQPGQSLTLIATANQGSEATYESGFVIDKFPISRPNLTFSTLTVSNMSPEDSSIYLCSVSQGGVDQPQHFGDGTRLSIL.